The entry below describes one T cell receptor (beta chain). As yet, its antigen is unknown. The CDR3 has 14 residues. Germline V gene sequence: CDR1 SGHKS, CDR2 YYEKEE (reference sequence). The ends were cut back, 7 bases at V and 3 bases at J, with 16 bases in the middle. The sample comes from a study of Ad26.COV2.S vaccination and SARS-CoV-2 variants. For the study at large: Recipients of Ad26.COV2.S got it intramuscularly, once or twice 56 days apart.

Overall study results and limits: The TCR breadth and depth analyses may have produced an underestimate of total T cell responses. A substantial breadth of spike-specific CD8+ and CD4+ T cell responses after vaccination has been reported.

Treatment specified: about 20 received Ad26.COV2.S at low or high dose, single or two shots; a few received placebo; per-sample allocation not given. Day 63 after the first vaccine or placebo injection was the time point for sampling. Spike of the Wuhan-strain SARS-CoV-2 was expressed by an Ad26 vector, which formed the vaccine. The data were produced by immunoSEQ multiplex PCR, yet TCRdb's version contains in-frame clones alone and is incomplete. The sample includes around 250,000 clones, around 88% of them seen just once. This material consisted of peripheral blood, taken in a trial of Ad26.COV2.S vaccine versus placebo. This sequence originates from a person between 18 and 65 years old who received the Ad26.COV2.S COVID-19 vaccine or a placebo. The chain uses TRBV5-5 and TRBJ2-5; no clear D. CDR3 nucleotide sequence: TGTGCCAGCGGGCCTTCGGGTGGTGAAGAGACCCAGTACTTC. Its translation is CASGPSGGEETQYF.